These T cell receptor beta chains were read from a single sample in a study of blood T cells in healthy people across ages. TCRdb recomputed calls from the 5' RACE reads with MiXCR, one row per CDR3 protein. The table records about 670,000 distinct CDR3 sequences, over 40% of them present only once. Source material: blood. The receptors here all came from a woman older than 75 in good health. Both conserved end residues are part of each CDR3. The D gene is left open where the match is weak. Size is stated for part of the rows, as once, few or many counts, or as a class when the clone is expanded.

D,length,J,V,size,CDR3,DNA
TRBD2,15,TRBJ2-5,TRBV6-5,many,CASSFGGLGGETQYF,TGTGCCAGCAGTTTCGGCGGACTGGGAGGGGAGACCCAGTACTTC
NA,13,TRBJ1-5,TRBV7-9,NA,CASSGGTGQPQHF,TGTGCCAGCAGCGGGGGGACTGGTCAGCCCCAGCATTTT
NA,14,TRBJ1-5,TRBV27,NA,CASSYGLSNQPQHF,TGTGCCAGCAGTTACGGACTGTCGAATCAGCCCCAGCATTTT
NA,13,TRBJ2-1,TRBV6-5,many,CASSYSWGDEQFF,TGTGCCAGCAGTTACTCGTGGGGCGATGAGCAGTTCTTC
NA,16,TRBJ1-6,TRBV7-2,NA,CASSPQTGRVQSPLHF,TGTGCCAGCAGCCCCCAGACAGGCCGGGTTCAATCACCCCTCCACTTT
TRBD2,14,TRBJ2-1,TRBV20-1,many,CSAPPSGRDHEQFF,TGCAGTGCCCCACCCAGCGGGAGAGATCATGAGCAGTTCTTC
NA,14,TRBJ1-1,TRBV3-1,few,CASSRAGDNTEAFF,TGTGCCAGCAGCCGCGCAGGGGACAACACTGAAGCTTTCTTT
NA,14,TRBJ1-5,TRBV5-1,NA,CASSLSPGDQPQHF,TGCGCCAGCAGCTTGTCTCCAGGGGACCAGCCCCAGCATTTT
NA,17,TRBJ1-2,TRBV3-1,NA,CASSQGFGGGSEAGYTF,TGTGCCAGCAGCCAAGGATTCGGTGGGGGCTCCGAGGCTGGTTACACCTTC
NA,17,TRBJ2-4,TRBV3-1,many,CASSQPPGRLAKNIQYF,TGTGCCAGCAGCCAACCCCCGGGGCGCCTGGCCAAAAACATTCAGTACTTC
NA,14,TRBJ1-5,TRBV19,NA,CASSSVASNQPQHF,TGTGCCAGTAGTTCTGTGGCCAGCAATCAGCCCCAGCATTTT
NA,17,TRBJ2-1,TRBV14,NA,CASSQARGGGRYNGQFF,TGTGCCAGCAGCCAAGCACGGGGCGGGGGCCGATACAATGGGCAGTTCTTC
NA,12,TRBJ2-7,TRBV25-1,NA,CASAGRFYEQYF,TGTGCCAGCGCGGGACGATTCTACGAGCAGTACTTC
NA,14,TRBJ2-5,TRBV20-1,NA,CSAFDGEAGETQYF,TGCAGTGCTTTCGACGGGGAGGCTGGAGAGACCCAGTACTTC
TRBD2,15,TRBJ2-7,TRBV20-1,NA,CSATGTSGLSYEQYF,TGCAGTGCAACCGGGACTAGCGGGCTAAGTTACGAGCAGTACTTC
NA,15,TRBJ2-2,TRBV24-1,NA,CATSDFPQNTGELFF,TGTGCCACCAGTGATTTTCCGCAGAACACCGGGGAGCTGTTTTTT
TRBD1,15,TRBJ2-1,TRBV6-6,NA,CASSDRGQILNEQFF,TGTGCCAGCAGTGACAGGGGGCAGATTCTAAATGAGCAGTTCTTC
TRBD2,19,TRBJ2-7,TRBV7-2,many,CASSLGHRTSGRSSYEQYF,TGTGCCAGCAGCTTAGGACATAGAACTAGCGGGAGGAGCTCCTACGAGCAGTACTTC
NA,16,TRBJ2-1,TRBV14,NA,CASSQDMGTHYKEQFF,TGTGCCAGCAGCCAAGATATGGGAACCCACTACAAGGAGCAGTTCTTC
NA,12,TRBJ2-4,TRBV20-1,NA,CSALLAKNIQYF,TGCAGTGCCCTGTTAGCCAAAAACATTCAGTACTTC
TRBD1,14,TRBJ2-1,TRBV7-9,many,CASSSTGGSSEQFF,TGTGCCAGCAGTTCTACAGGGGGGTCAAGTGAGCAGTTCTTC
NA,14,TRBJ1-1,TRBV7-2,NA,CASSGRHANTEAFF,TGTGCCAGCAGCGGAAGACACGCGAACACTGAAGCTTTCTTT
TRBD2,14,TRBJ2-7,TRBV12-3/TRBV12-4,many,CASSSLAGDFEQYF,TGTGCCAGCAGTTCCCTAGCGGGAGATTTCGAGCAGTACTTC
TRBD2,15,TRBJ2-1,TRBV25-1,NA,CASSELAGGYNEQFF,TGTGCCAGCAGTGAACTAGCGGGGGGTTACAATGAGCAGTTCTTC
NA,17,TRBJ2-4,TRBV4-2,NA,CASSHSGTRGAKNSQYF,TGTGCCAGCAGCCACAGTGGCACAAGGGGGGCCAAAAACAGTCAGTACTTC
NA,15,TRBJ2-3,TRBV7-3,many,CASSLMGRASDTQYF,TGTGCCAGCAGCTTAATGGGCAGGGCCTCAGATACGCAGTATTTT
TRBD1,16,TRBJ1-1,TRBV7-3,once,CASSLTPGTGNTEAFF,TGTGCCAGCAGCTTAACACCCGGGACAGGGAACACTGAAGCTTTCTTT
NA,15,TRBJ1-1,TRBV12-3/TRBV12-4,many,CASSLLGRLNTEAFF,TGTGCCAGCAGTTTACTCGGACGGTTGAACACTGAAGCTTTCTTT
TRBD2,18,TRBJ2-5,TRBV7-2,NA,CASTRTRTSGIYQETQYF,TGTGCCAGCACCAGGACGCGGACTAGCGGGATCTACCAAGAGACCCAGTACTTC
NA,10,TRBJ1-2,TRBV29-1,many,CSVALTDYTF,TGCAGCGTTGCGCTTACAGACTACACCTTC
NA,15,TRBJ2-1,TRBV20-1,NA,CSARDLRSSYNEQFF,TGCAGTGCTAGAGATCTGCGGAGCTCCTACAATGAGCAGTTCTTC